A selection of T cell receptor beta chains follows, all from one sample in a study of cytomegalovirus exposure and HLA in healthy donors. Produced via immunoSEQ multiplex PCR; TCRdb's table is partial and in-frame only. The table includes about 69,000 clones, 74% detected once. Input material: PBMCs. The receptor set was obtained from a woman aged 60 to 75 in good health and CMV-seropositive. CDR3s include the opening cysteine and the closing phenylalanine or tryptophan. Fields, in order: CDR3 protein, CDR3 DNA, clone size, D gene, V gene, J gene. A D gene is named only where the DNA matches it firmly. The size entry is marked missing in some rows and otherwise reads once, few, many or a size class.

CASSSTSGGRSTDTQYF,TGTGCCAGCAGCTCGACTAGCGGGGGACGTAGCACAGATACGCAGTATTTT,.,TRBD2,TRBV7-3,TRBJ2-3
CASSEASPGTGPLLMSTEAFF,TGTGCCAGCAGTGAAGCCTCGCCGGGGACAGGGCCTTTACTGATGAGCACTGAAGCTTTCTTT,.,TRBD1,TRBV2,TRBJ1-1
CAWEGVGEQYF,TGTGCCTGGGAAGGGGTAGGCGAGCAGTACTTC,.,.,TRBV30,TRBJ2-7
CASSLGAANTEAFF,TGTGCCAGCAGCTTAGGAGCGGCGAACACTGAGGCTTTCTTT,.,.,TRBV7-9,TRBJ1-1
CAWSRVYNSPLHF,TGTGCCTGGTCCAGGGTATATAATTCACCCCTCCACTTT,.,.,TRBV30,TRBJ1-6
CASRGPGTFNEKLFF,TGTGCCAGCAGGGGACCCGGGACATTTAATGAAAAACTGTTTTTT,few,.,TRBV6-6,TRBJ1-4
CATTPRQGVYEQYF,TGTGCCACCACCCCGCGACAGGGGGTCTACGAGCAGTACTTC,.,TRBD1,TRBV6-1,TRBJ2-7
CASSDRTGWTDTQYF,TGTGCCAGCAGCGACAGGACAGGGTGGACAGATACGCAGTATTTT,once,TRBD1,TRBV7-8,TRBJ2-3
CAWTRGEGYEQFF,TGTGCCTGGACCCGAGGGGAGGGGTATGAGCAGTTCTTC,.,TRBD2,TRBV30,TRBJ2-1
CASSASDTFNTEAFF,TGTGCCAGCAGCGCCTCCGACACGTTTAACACTGAAGCTTTCTTT,.,.,TRBV9,TRBJ1-1
CASSPRDREFNQPQHF,TGTGCCAGTAGTCCCCGGGACAGGGAGTTCAATCAGCCCCAGCATTTT,.,TRBD1,TRBV19,TRBJ1-5
CASSEGHPVAIYF,TGTGCCAGCAGTGAGGGACACCCGGTCGCGATATATTTT,.,.,TRBV6-1,TRBJ1-3
CAWNRGGGYTEAFF,TGTGCCTGGAACAGGGGCGGTGGGTACACTGAAGCTTTCTTT,.,TRBD1,TRBV30,TRBJ1-1
CASSEGLNTEAFF,TGTGCCAGCAGTGAAGGGCTGAACACTGAAGCTTTCTTT,.,.,TRBV6-1,TRBJ1-1
CASSFPLGTEAFF,TGTGCCAGCAGTTTTCCCCTCGGGACTGAAGCTTTCTTT,few,.,TRBV28,TRBJ1-1
CASSSPNTGKTSYEQYF,TGTGCCAGCAGCTCCCCAAATACAGGGAAAACTAGCTACGAGCAGTACTTC,.,.,TRBV7-9,TRBJ2-7
CASSNIGRAPNQPQHF,TGTGCCAGCAGCAATATCGGCAGGGCCCCCAATCAGCCCCAGCATTTT,.,.,TRBV21-1,TRBJ1-5
CASSQDLAGGPANEQFF,TGTGCCAGCAGCCAAGACCTAGCGGGGGGCCCTGCCAATGAGCAGTTCTTC,.,TRBD2,TRBV4-2,TRBJ2-1
CASSLKGATYNSPLHF,TGTGCCAGCAGTCTCAAGGGGGCCACCTATAATTCACCCCTCCACTTT,.,TRBD1,TRBV11-2,TRBJ1-6
CALDRGPNTGELFF,TGTGCCTTAGACAGGGGGCCGAACACCGGGGAGCTGTTTTTT,.,TRBD1,TRBV6-1,TRBJ2-2
CASNRQDGSPLHF,TGTGCCAGCAACAGACAAGACGGTTCACCCCTCCACTTT,.,.,TRBV9,TRBJ1-6
CASSRDREAFF,TGTGCCAGCAGCAGAGACAGGGAAGCTTTCTTT,.,.,TRBV5-6,TRBJ1-1
CASSGLAAYNEQFF,TGTGCCAGCAGTGGGCTAGCGGCGTACAATGAGCAGTTCTTC,.,TRBD2,TRBV6-1,TRBJ2-1
CASSIQGEFNEKLFF,TGTGCCAGTAGTATACAGGGGGAATTTAATGAAAAACTGTTTTTT,.,TRBD1,TRBV19,TRBJ1-4
CASSLGDSNNEKLFF,TGCGCCAGCAGCTTGGGGGACAGCAATAATGAAAAACTGTTTTTT,few,TRBD1,TRBV5-1,TRBJ1-4
CASSGGQANYGYTF,TGTGCCAGCAGCGGGGGACAGGCTAACTATGGCTACACCTTC,.,TRBD1,TRBV9,TRBJ1-2
CASSPGTTYEQYF,TGTGCCAGCTCACCAGGGACAACCTACGAGCAGTACTTC,.,.,TRBV18,TRBJ2-7
CASSRGSQNYGYTF,TGTGCCAGCAGTAGGGGTAGCCAAAACTATGGCTACACCTTC,.,.,TRBV6-1,TRBJ1-2
CASSLGGTTSGQPQHF,TGCGCCAGCAGCCTTGGCGGCACCACCAGCGGTCAGCCCCAGCATTTT,.,.,TRBV5-1,TRBJ1-5
CASSSSPVARNTIYF,TGTGCCAGCAGTTCATCCCCAGTAGCCCGAAACACCATATATTTT,many,.,TRBV6-5,TRBJ1-3
CASSEIRGTNTGELFF,TGTGCCAGCAGTGAGATACGGGGAACGAACACCGGGGAGCTGTTTTTT,few,.,TRBV2,TRBJ2-2
CVSSGTGLSNQPQHF,TGTGTCAGCAGTGGGACAGGGCTTAGCAATCAGCCCCAGCATTTT,.,TRBD1,TRBV6-1,TRBJ1-5
CASSPAGGRTDTQYF,TGTGCCAGCAGCCCGGCGGGGGGGCGGACAGATACGCAGTATTTT,.,TRBD2,TRBV7-3,TRBJ2-3
CSVEKRGGTEAFF,TGCAGCGTTGAAAAGAGAGGGGGCACTGAAGCTTTCTTT,.,.,TRBV29-1,TRBJ1-1
CASSSGTQAYNEQFF,TGCGCCAGCAGCTCCGGGACTCAGGCCTACAATGAGCAGTTCTTC,.,.,TRBV5-1,TRBJ2-1
CASSSDRNTEAFF,TGTGCCAGCAGTTCCGACAGGAACACTGAAGCTTTCTTT,.,.,TRBV6-6,TRBJ1-1
CASSTGQFSYNEQFF,TGCGCCAGCAGCACCGGACAGTTCTCCTACAATGAGCAGTTCTTC,.,.,TRBV5-1,TRBJ2-1
CASSYSRGSYGYTF,TGTGCCAGCAGTTACTCCAGGGGCTCCTATGGCTACACCTTC,.,.,TRBV6-5,TRBJ1-2
CASRRTGGSDEQYF,TGTGCCAGCAGGCGGACAGGGGGAAGCGACGAGCAGTACTTC,few,TRBD1,TRBV6-5,TRBJ2-7
CASSLATGDVYTF,TGCGCCAGCAGCTTGGCGACAGGGGACGTCTACACCTTC,.,TRBD1,TRBV5-1,TRBJ1-2
CASSQDRSGANVLTF,TGTGCCAGCAGCCAAGATAGATCTGGGGCCAACGTCCTGACTTTC,.,.,TRBV4-2,TRBJ2-6
CASSLSRTGGNEKLFF,TGTGCCAGCAGTTTATCCAGGACAGGGGGCAATGAAAAACTGTTTTTT,medium-sized,TRBD1,TRBV27,TRBJ1-4
CSASLNNEQFF,TGCAGCGCAAGCCTAAACAATGAGCAGTTCTTC,.,.,TRBV29-1,TRBJ2-1
CASSLTGTRRNTEAFF,TGTGCCAGCAGCTTAACAGGCACGAGGCGGAACACTGAAGCTTTCTTT,once,.,TRBV7-2,TRBJ1-1
CASSLSTTNEKLFF,TGTGCCAGCAGTTTATCTACAACTAATGAAAAACTGTTTTTT,.,.,TRBV27,TRBJ1-4
CASSEGLAEKYNEQFF,TGTGCCAGCAGTGAAGGACTAGCGGAGAAGTACAATGAGCAGTTCTTC,.,TRBD2,TRBV25-1,TRBJ2-1
CASSQTGENTGELFF,TGCGCCAGCAGCCAAACGGGGGAGAACACCGGGGAGCTGTTTTTT,.,.,TRBV5-1,TRBJ2-2
CASLGGLAYEQYF,TGTGCCAGCTTAGGCGGCCTAGCCTACGAGCAGTACTTC,.,.,TRBV2,TRBJ2-7
CASSYSGGNYGYTF,TGTGCCAGCAGTTACAGCGGCGGAAACTATGGCTACACCTTC,.,.,TRBV6-6,TRBJ1-2
CASTLDTNNEQFF,TGTGCCAGCACCTTAGACACCAACAATGAGCAGTTCTTC,.,.,TRBV2,TRBJ2-1